Presented here are 8 T cell receptor beta chains from one specimen sequenced in a study of cytomegalovirus exposure and HLA in healthy donors. Use of 60 Vbeta and 13 Jbeta primers characterized the PCR. Sequencing was performed with immunoSEQ multiplex PCR; in TCRdb, only in-frame clones are kept and a portion is missing. The sample lists 90,000 to 150,000 clones, approximately 80% seen once, with roughly 1.5% in the top ten. The material sequenced was PBMCs. The receptor set was obtained from a woman aged 18-29 years in good health and CMV-seronegative.

This chain uses TRBV5-1 with TRBJ1-2, with 9 nucleotides matching TRBD1. Looked up from germline, CDR1 is SGHRS and CDR2 is YFSETQ. The V gene end was trimmed by 4 bases and the J gene end by 4 bases; junction bases not matched to a gene: 8. The length of the CDR3 is 15 residues. Here the CDR3 reads CASSPQGQGAYGYTF. The CDR3 coding sequence is TGCGCCAGCAGCCCACAGGGACAGGGCGCCTATGGCTACACCTTC.

The table lists this clone with a few counts. The chain employs TRBV5-4 and TRBJ2-1; 8 bases are a match to TRBD2. V trimming: 4 bases; J trimming: 2 bases; junction bases outside the gene matches: 5. Germline V gives CDR1 SGHNT, CDR2 YYREEE (reference sequence). This CDR3 spans 15 amino acids. The CDR3 loop is CASSPSGGTYNEQFF. DNA for the CDR3: TGTGCCAGCAGCCCAAGCGGGGGTACCTACAATGAGCAGTTCTTC.

The rearrangement uses TRBV19 and TRBJ2-3, with 11 bases identical to TRBD2. CDR3 size: 17 residues. J gave up 4 bases and V 1 base, and 7 bases lay outside the gene matches. Germline CDR1 is LNHDA and CDR2 is SQIVND (reference sequence). The CDR3 DNA follows: TGTGCCAGTAGTATAGTACTAGCGGGAGTAGCCTCAGATACGCAGTATTTT. This encodes CASSIVLAGVASDTQYF.

The chain employs TRBV6-5 and TRBJ1-5, with 9 bases fitting TRBD1. The length of the CDR3 is 14 residues. Germline V gene sequence: CDR1 MNHEY, CDR2 SVGAGI. With 8 bases clipped from V and 2 bases from J, the junction kept 4 bases outside the gene matches. For the CDR3, the DNA is TGTGCCAGCCAAGACAGGGGGGGCAATCAGCCCCAGCATTTT. Amino acids: CASQDRGGNQPQHF.

V gene TRBV11-2 combines with J gene TRBJ2-5; perhaps TRBD2 as D (6 bases). The germline gives CDR1 SGHAT, CDR2 FQNNGV. The CDR3 has 14 amino acids. The V gene lost 3 bases and the J gene lost 5 bases, with 13 bases spanning the gap. The CDR3 nucleotides read TGTGCCAGCAGCTTTAGCGGCCTCAGGGAGACCCAGTACTTC. Amino acids: CASSFSGLRETQYF.

The rearrangement uses TRBV18 and TRBJ1-1; D is perhaps TRBD1 (5 bases). CDR1 is KGHSH and CDR2 is LQKENI in the germline V gene. Trimming pared 7 bases from V and 1 base from J, leaving 10 bases between. This CDR3 is built from 13 residues. Here the CDR3 DNA reads TGTGCCAGCTTAGAACAGGCGAACACTGAAGCTTTCTTT. It is translated as CASLEQANTEAFF.

This chain links TRBV19 with TRBJ2-6; 12 bases match TRBD2. This CDR3 contains 18 residues. The V gene end was trimmed by 6 bases and the J gene end by 2 bases; junction bases not matched to a gene: 8. CDR1 and CDR2 from the germline V gene are LNHDA and SQIVND (reference sequence). CDR3 region: CASRGLTSGSPGANVLTF. DNA for the CDR3: TGTGCCAGTAGGGGTTTGACTAGCGGGAGTCCTGGGGCCAACGTCCTGACTTTC.

The chain links TRBV7-9 to TRBJ2-1; TRBD2 agrees at 9 bases. In germline, CDR1 is SEHNR, CDR2 FQNEAQ (reference sequence). The CDR3 totals 14 residues. After removal of 8 bases from V and 9 bases from J, the junction contained 11 bases not matched to a gene. CDR3 sequence: CASQKAGGPGEQFF. The CDR3 bases are TGTGCCAGCCAGAAGGCGGGGGGGCCGGGTGAGCAGTTCTTC.